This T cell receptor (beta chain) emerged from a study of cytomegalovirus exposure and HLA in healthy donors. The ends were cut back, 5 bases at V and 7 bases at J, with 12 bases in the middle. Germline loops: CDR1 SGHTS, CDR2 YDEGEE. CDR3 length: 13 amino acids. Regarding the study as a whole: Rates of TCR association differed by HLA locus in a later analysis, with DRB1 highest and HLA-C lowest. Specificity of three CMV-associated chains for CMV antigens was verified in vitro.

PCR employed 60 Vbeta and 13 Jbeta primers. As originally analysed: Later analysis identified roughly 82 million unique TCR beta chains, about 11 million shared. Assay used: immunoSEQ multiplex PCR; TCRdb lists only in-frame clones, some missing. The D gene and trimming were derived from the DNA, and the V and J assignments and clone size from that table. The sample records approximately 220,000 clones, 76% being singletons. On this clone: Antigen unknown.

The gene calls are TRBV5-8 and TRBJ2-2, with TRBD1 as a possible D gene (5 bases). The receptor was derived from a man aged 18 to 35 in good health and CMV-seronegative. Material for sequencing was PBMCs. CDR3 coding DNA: TGTGCCAGCAGATTGACAGACGGCGGGGAGCTGTTTTTT. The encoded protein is CASRLTDGGELFF.